The 25 T cell receptor beta chains presented below share a single source sample, sequenced in a study of shared clonotypes between healthy human individuals. Positively selected for CCR7, the CD45RO-negative cells used as naive CD8 cells excluded terminally differentiated effector memory CD45RA+ cells. Assay used: immunoSEQ multiplex PCR; TCRdb lists only in-frame clones, some missing. The sample holds approximately 2,000,000 clones, around 95% seen once. The sample taken for sequencing was naive CD8+ T cells from PBMCs. These receptors were taken from a man aged 18-30 years in good health. Some clones in this sample may be carry-over from other donors' samples.

This clone was seen once. The chain recombines TRBV9 with TRBJ2-3; no definite D call. The V end lost 0 bases, the J end lost 5 bases, and 13 bases lay between the germline ends. There are 15 residues in the CDR3. The germline V gene has CDR1 SGDLS and CDR2 YYNGEE. The CDR3 region is CASSVGDRTRDTQYF. The CDR3 nucleotides are TGTGCCAGCAGCGTAGGGGATCGGACGCGAGATACGCAGTATTTT. The full variable domain, in which reference TRBV9 and TRBJ2-3 provide the parts outside the CDR3, is DSGVTQTPKHLITATGQRVTLRCSPRSGDLSVYWYQQSLDQGLQFLIQYYNGEERAKGNILERFSAQQFPDLHSELNLSSLELGDSALYFCASSVGDRTRDTQYFGPGTRLTVL.

DNA of the CDR3: TGTGCCAGCAGTTTATTATCCCGGACAGGGTCCTATTTT. It yields the protein CASSLLSRTGSYF. The gene calls are TRBV28 and TRBJ2-3; 8 nucleotides agree with TRBD1. This CDR3 has 13 residues. Germline V gene lookup returns CDR1 MDHEN and CDR2 SYDVKM. V shed 1 base and J 15 bases; nucleotides not matched to a gene: 9.

This clone has a single count. V usage is TRBV29-1 and J usage is TRBJ1-2, with TRBD1 identical over 9 bases. CDR1 is SQVTM and CDR2 is ANQGSEA in the germline V gene. The CDR3 spans 13 residues. With V trimmed by 6 bases and J by 5 bases, 7 bases remained unmatched. The CDR3 nucleotides read TGCAGCGTCGGGACAGGGAAGCAATATGGCTACACCTTC. Residues: CSVGTGKQYGYTF.

The rearrangement uses TRBV27 and TRBJ2-1; the match to TRBD2 covers 15 bases. The CDR3 consists of 19 residues. Losses at the gene ends were 6 bases for V and 1 base for J; bases not matched to a gene: 10. CDR1 is MNHEY and CDR2 is SMNVEV in the germline V gene (reference sequence). The CDR3, as DNA: TGTGCCAGCAGCCGACTGGGACTAGCGGGAGGCTCGTCCTACAATGAGCAGTTCTTC. The encoded protein is CASSRLGLAGGSSYNEQFF.

The rearrangement joins TRBV7-9 to TRBJ2-1; 10 nucleotides agree with TRBD2. The CDR3 extends over 16 amino acids. The ends lost 0 bases at V and 10 bases at J; junction bases unmatched: 9. The germline CDR1 and CDR2 sequences are SEHNR and FQNEAQ (reference sequence). As DNA, the CDR3 is TGTGCCAGCAGCTTAGCATGGGGGGGGACTAGCGAGGAGCAGTTCTTC. This gives the protein CASSLAWGGTSEEQFF.

This clone was found once. The V and J genes are TRBV5-5 and TRBJ1-1; weak D call: TRBD1 (5 bases). Germline V gene sequence: CDR1 SGHKS, CDR2 YYEKEE (reference sequence). This CDR3 is 15 amino acids long. Trimming took 4 bases from V and 10 from J, leaving 23 bases between them. In DNA, the CDR3 is TGTGCCAGCAGCGCACTCCAGTCAGGGTGGGGTTTAGCTTTCTTT. Encoded protein: CASSALQSGWGLAFF.

V gene TRBV6-5 combines with J gene TRBJ2-7, with 8 bases fitting TRBD2. The ends lost 2 bases at V and 6 bases at J; junction bases unmatched: 12. Per the germline V gene, CDR1 is MNHEY and CDR2 is SVGAGI. The CDR3 loop spans 16 amino acids. In DNA form, the CDR3 reads TGTGCCAGCAGTTACGCAGGACTAGCTAAACCGGGCGAGCAGTACTTC. Translating gives CASSYAGLAKPGEQYF.

V and J are TRBV9 and TRBJ2-5; 8 bases fit TRBD2. Germline V lookup: CDR1 SGDLS, CDR2 YYNGEE. The CDR3 totals 15 residues. V shed 4 bases, J shed 2 bases, and the junction held 7 bases outside the gene matches. CDR3: CASSPAGASQETQYF. As DNA, the CDR3 is TGTGCCAGCAGCCCAGCGGGAGCGAGTCAAGAGACCCAGTACTTC.

The rearrangement links TRBV9 to TRBJ2-7, with D unresolved. V lost 2 bases to trimming and J lost 0 bases, with 9 bases between them. This CDR3 spans 14 amino acids. Germline lookup yields CDR1 SGDLS and CDR2 YYNGEE. DNA for the CDR3: TGTGCCAGCAGCGTCTCACACAGCTCCTACGAGCAGTACTTC. This gives the protein CASSVSHSSYEQYF.

The chain joins TRBV7-9 to TRBJ2-5; TRBD2 is a possible D gene (6 bases). The CDR3 is 14 residues long. The V gene's germline CDR1 is SEHNR and CDR2 FQNEAQ (reference sequence). The V gene lost 5 bases and the J gene lost 1 base, with 11 bases spanning the gap. DNA for the CDR3: TGTGCCAGCAGCGCGACTAGGGGCCAAGAGACCCAGTACTTC. It specifies CASSATRGQETQYF.

The J gene is TRBJ2-7, the V gene TRBV4-1, with D possibly TRBD1 on 6 matching bases. Germline V gene data show CDR1 as MGHRA and CDR2 as YSYEKL. V lost 0 bases and J 3 bases, leaving 15 bases between the germline ends. The length of the CDR3 is 16 residues. CDR3 residues: CASSQDLQGAYYEQYF. The CDR3 nucleotides are TGCGCCAGCAGCCAAGATCTACAGGGCGCCTACTACGAGCAGTACTTC.

The V call is TRBV29-1, the J call TRBJ2-7; 8 bases line up with TRBD1. After removal of 4 bases from V and 6 bases from J, the junction contained 14 bases not matched to a gene. The CDR3 sequence is 15 residues long. CDR1 is SQVTM and CDR2 is ANQGSEA in the germline V gene. CDR3 nucleotide sequence: TGCAGCGTTGGCACAGGGGGGTTAGTAGTCGGCGAGCAGTACTTC. Encoded protein: CSVGTGGLVVGEQYF.

The V and J genes are TRBV27 and TRBJ2-7; 7 bases line up with TRBD1. V was clipped by 6 bases and J by 3 bases; unmatched bases: 8. Germline V gives CDR1 MNHEY, CDR2 SMNVEV (reference sequence). This CDR3 region has 14 residues. The CDR3 sequence: CASSSDRVLYEQYF. The CDR3 coding sequence is TGTGCCAGCAGCTCCGACAGGGTTCTCTACGAGCAGTACTTC.

This clone was seen a single time. The rearrangement links TRBV27 to TRBJ2-7, with TRBD1 matching 8 bases. Trimming at V came to 4 bases and at J to 3 bases, leaving 17 bases not matched to a gene. The CDR3 has 18 amino acids. The germline CDR1 and CDR2 sequences are MNHEY and SMNVEV (reference sequence). This CDR3 reads CASSSQVYPRTGHYEQYF. The CDR3 nucleotides are TGTGCCAGCAGTTCCCAAGTTTACCCCCGGACAGGGCACTACGAGCAGTACTTC.

This chain links TRBV7-8 with TRBJ2-3, with a tentative D call TRBD2 (6 bases). Germline CDR1 and CDR2: SGHVS and FQNEAQ. The V gene lost 5 bases and the J gene lost 9 bases, with 27 bases spanning the gap. CDR3 length: 17 residues. In nucleotides, the CDR3 is TGTGCCAGCAGCACCCGTGTCGGTGACCCGAAGGGAGGAACGCAGTATTTT. Protein sequence: CASSTRVGDPKGGTQYF.

This chain uses TRBV6-1 with TRBJ1-2, with D tentatively TRBD1 (5 bases). The CDR3 is 15 amino acids. Germline V gives CDR1 MNHNS, CDR2 SASEGT. The ends were cut back, 6 bases at V and 2 bases at J, with 16 bases in the middle. CDR3 bases: TGTGCCAGCAGAGGGGCGTCGAGGGAAAACTATGGCTACACCTTC. Residues: CASRGASRENYGYTF.

This clone came up once. The genes are TRBV6-6 and TRBJ2-2; TRBD1 is a possible D gene (6 bases). The V and J ends lost 5 bases and 6 bases respectively, with 10 bases between them. In germline, CDR1 is MNHNY, CDR2 SVGAGI (reference sequence). The CDR3 spans 13 residues. CDR3 DNA: TGTGCCAGCAGTCAGGACAGCCCCGGGGAGCTGTTTTTT. Its translation: CASSQDSPGELFF.

Points on this clone: The sample has other DNA sequences that encode this CDR3 too. The V gene is TRBV6-5, the J gene TRBJ2-1; no clear D. CDR1 is MNHEY, CDR2 SVGAGI, per germline. CDR3 length: 13 amino acids. V lost 0 bases, J lost 7 bases, and 7 bases lay in between. CDR3 loop: CASSYSKGNEQFF. In nucleotides, the CDR3 is TGTGCCAGCAGTTACTCGAAGGGTAATGAGCAGTTCTTC.

The genes are TRBV2 and TRBJ2-3, with D perhaps TRBD2 (5 bases). The CDR3 is 14 residues long. V lost 4 bases and J lost 0, with 8 bases in between. Germline V gene data show CDR1 as SNHLY and CDR2 as FYNNEI. The CDR3 DNA follows: TGTGCCAGCAGTGGGCGGGCAAGCACAGATACGCAGTATTTT. Translated: CASSGRASTDTQYF.

This chain joins TRBV27 and TRBJ2-5; D tentatively fits TRBD1 or TRBD2 (5 bases each). In germline, CDR1 is MNHEY, CDR2 SMNVEV (reference sequence). The CDR3 is 18 amino acids. V lost 5 bases and J lost 4, with 26 bases in between. CDR3 DNA sequence: TGTGCCAGCAGTCCCACACCAGGGCCTAGCAACCGGCCAGAGACCCAGTACTTC. It encodes CASSPTPGPSNRPETQYF.

V is TRBV30 and J is TRBJ1-6; TRBD1 is a possible D gene (5 bases). CDR1 and CDR2 from the germline V gene are GTSNPN and SVGIG (reference sequence). The germline V and J ends were trimmed by 0 bases and 1 base, with 7 bases remaining between them. The CDR3 runs 15 residues. The CDR3 nucleotides read TGTGCCTGGAGTGTAGGGGTTTCCTATAATTCACCCCTCCACTTT. It encodes CAWSVGVSYNSPLHF.

This chain connects TRBV7-2 to TRBJ2-1; D perhaps matches TRBD2 (6 bases). The ends were cut back, 5 bases at V and 5 bases at J, with 16 bases in the middle. Germline CDR1 and CDR2: SGHTA and FQGNSA. This CDR3 is 15 amino acids long. This chain's CDR3 is CASSLEDYIDNEQFF. The CDR3 region has the DNA TGTGCCAGCAGCCTCGAGGACTATATAGACAATGAGCAGTTCTTC.

The V and J genes are TRBV6-5 and TRBJ2-1; D is unclear. With 6 bases removed from V and 0 bases from J, the gap between germline ends came to 12 bases. CDR1 and CDR2 from the germline V gene are MNHEY and SVGAGI. CDR3 length equals 15 residues. CDR3 nucleotide sequence: TGTGCCAGCAGGTCCGCCGCCGTCTCCTACAATGAGCAGTTCTTC. It codes for CASRSAAVSYNEQFF.

This clone has a single count. This CDR3 is also generated by other DNA sequences in the sample. The chain recombines TRBV27 with TRBJ2-5, with 10 positions matching TRBD2. V lost 6 bases, J lost 2 bases, and 3 bases stayed unmatched. CDR1 is MNHEY, CDR2 SMNVEV, per germline (reference sequence). The CDR3 totals 14 residues. The CDR3, as DNA: TGTGCCAGCAGCCTACTAGCGGGACAAGAGACCCAGTACTTC. This sequence encodes CASSLLAGQETQYF.

V usage is TRBV27 and J usage is TRBJ2-1, with 11 bases lining up with TRBD1. The CDR3 consists of 14 residues. The ends lost 8 bases at V and 10 bases at J; junction bases unmatched: 10. Germline V gene data show CDR1 as MNHEY and CDR2 as SMNVEV (reference sequence). The CDR3 is CASGPRTGGREQFF. As DNA, the CDR3 is TGTGCCAGCGGACCCCGGACAGGGGGCAGGGAGCAGTTCTTC.